The 15 T cell receptor beta chains reported below all come from one sample, sequenced in a study of identical twins. TCRdb itself ran the 5' RACE reads through MiXCR, one entry per CDR3 protein. The repertoire holds fewer than 900,000 distinct CDR3 sequences, with 21% as singletons. This same sample was also part of a study on T cells expressing NK-cell markers.

Sample: PBMCs. These receptors all come from a woman aged 18-30 years in good health.

This clonotype was observed many times. This CDR3 reads CASIGTEAFF. Written as DNA, the CDR3 is TGTGCCAGCATCGGGACTGAAGCTTTCTTT. This chain uses TRBV6-5 with TRBJ1-1; no definite D call. V gave up 7 bases and J gave up 5 bases, with 5 bases separating them. CDR1 is MNHEY and CDR2 is SVGAGI in the germline V gene. The CDR3 totals 10 residues.

This clonotype was observed once. The chain is built from TRBV9 and TRBJ2-1; no firm D call. Germline V lookup: CDR1 SGDLS, CDR2 YYNGEE. V was trimmed by 3 bases and J by 6 bases, leaving 7 bases between them. The CDR3 is 12 residues long. The CDR3 region is CASSEGTNEQFF. The CDR3 coding sequence is TGTGCCAGCAGCGAGGGAACCAATGAGCAGTTCTTC.

This clonotype was found a few times. The chain recombines TRBV10-2 with TRBJ2-3; 11 bases are a match to TRBD2. Germline CDR1 WSHSY, CDR2 SAAADI. The CDR3 loop spans 16 amino acids. Trimming took 8 bases from V and 4 from J; bases not matched to a gene: 11. The CDR3 DNA follows: TGCGCCAGCGAGGTAGCGGGAGGGCCTGGCGCAGATACGCAGTATTTT. Translating gives CASEVAGGPGADTQYF.

The CDR3 bases are TGCAGTGTCGGCCTAGCGGGGACCACAGATACGCAGTATTTT. Amino acids: CSVGLAGTTDTQYF. The gene calls are TRBV20-1 and TRBJ2-3, with 9 bases matching TRBD2. The CDR3 sequence is 14 residues long. V lost 7 bases, J lost 2 bases, and 7 bases stayed unmatched. Germline CDR1 and CDR2: DFQATT and SNEGSKA (reference sequence).

In this sample, this clonotype turned up a few times. V gene TRBV6-5 combines with J gene TRBJ1-1; TRBD1 is a possible D gene (5 bases). The CDR3 length is 16 residues. The V gene's germline CDR1 is MNHEY and CDR2 SVGAGI. The V gene lost 0 bases and the J gene lost 5 bases, with 16 bases spanning the gap. The CDR3 coding sequence is TGTGCCAGCAGTTACTCATCAGGGTTAGGAGGAACTGAAGCTTTCTTT. Protein sequence: CASSYSSGLGGTEAFF.

The chain joins TRBV6-1 to TRBJ2-1, with D possibly being TRBD1 (6 bases). Trimming took off 4 bases at V and 2 bases at J, with 12 bases between the two ends. The CDR3 covers 15 residues. Germline assignment: CDR1 MNHNS and CDR2 SASEGT. CDR3 sequence reads: CASSVRQETYNEQFF. The CDR3 DNA reads TGTGCCAGCAGTGTCCGACAGGAGACCTACAATGAGCAGTTCTTC.

This clonotype has only a few counts. The genes are TRBV12-3 or TRBV12-4 and TRBJ2-1, with D perhaps matching TRBD2 (6 bases). The CDR3 has 12 residues. V was trimmed by 5 bases and J by 7 bases, leaving 9 bases between them. Written as DNA, the CDR3 is TGTGCCAGCAGTCGGGACTGGAATGAGCAGTTCTTC. Its protein product is CASSRDWNEQFF.

This clonotype has a handful of counts. The V gene is TRBV12-3 or TRBV12-4, the J gene TRBJ2-7; possibly TRBD2 for D (5 bases). The length of the CDR3 is 13 residues. V was shortened by 6 bases and J by 7 bases, with 16 bases between the two germline ends. This chain's CDR3 is CASSAPGRREQYF. The CDR3 DNA sequence: TGTGCCAGCAGCGCGCCGGGTCGGAGGGAGCAGTACTTC.

This clonotype was observed many times. This chain uses TRBV7-9 with TRBJ1-4; maybe TRBD1 (5 bases). Trimming took 0 bases from V and 8 from J, leaving 10 bases between them. CDR3 length: 14 amino acids. Germline V gives CDR1 SEHNR, CDR2 FQNEAQ (reference sequence). CDR3 in DNA: TGTGCCAGCAGCTTAGCTGGGGGAGGCGAAAAACTGTTTTTT. It translates to CASSLAGGGEKLFF.

This clonotype was seen a few times. CDR3 residues: CSAKSAYNEQFF. The CDR3 DNA sequence: TGCAGTGCTAAGTCTGCGTACAATGAGCAGTTCTTC. V usage is TRBV20-1 and J usage is TRBJ2-1; no definite D call. The CDR3 has 12 residues. Germline-derived CDR1 and CDR2 are DFQATT and SNEGSKA (reference sequence). V was clipped by 4 bases and J by 4 bases, with 8 bases between them.

This clonotype was counted between two and nine times. The chain has TRBV6-2 or TRBV6-3 and TRBJ1-1; no clear D. V lost 4 bases and J 4 bases, leaving 16 bases between the germline ends. The CDR3 extends over 15 amino acids. Germline loops: CDR1 MNHEY, CDR2 SVGEGT. The CDR3 is CASSLTRAAGTEAFF. The CDR3 DNA follows: TGTGCCAGCAGTTTAACCCGGGCCGCGGGCACTGAAGCTTTCTTT.

This rearrangement joins TRBV9 to TRBJ2-4; TRBD2 matches at 7 bases. V lost 3 bases to trimming and J lost 8 bases; unmatched junction nucleotides: 8. The V gene's germline CDR1 is SGDLS and CDR2 YYNGEE. The CDR3 contains 14 residues. In DNA form, the CDR3 reads TGTGCCAGCAGCGCAGGACTAGAAAACGACATTCAGTACTTC. Translated: CASSAGLENDIQYF.

The chain recombines TRBV27 with TRBJ2-1, with D possibly matching TRBD2 (8 bases). V was shortened by 2 bases and J by 9 bases, with 23 bases between the two germline ends. The CDR3 contains 17 residues. Germline CDR1 MNHEY, CDR2 SMNVEV (reference sequence). DNA of the CDR3: TGTGCCAGCAGTTTAAGGGGGCTGGAGAGCGGGAGAGGTGAGCAGTTCTTC. Residues: CASSLRGLESGRGEQFF.

This clonotype showed up just a few times. The chain combines TRBV6-1 with TRBJ1-1; the D gene is possibly TRBD1 (5 bases). V shed 8 bases and J shed 3 bases, with 13 bases lying between them. CDR1 and CDR2 from the germline V gene are MNHNS and SASEGT. CDR3 length: 13 residues. The CDR3 here is CASGATRYTEAFF. CDR3 coding DNA: TGTGCCAGCGGGGCCACCCGATACACTGAAGCTTTCTTT.

This clonotype was found many times. The J gene is TRBJ1-2, the V gene TRBV5-1; D possibly corresponds to TRBD1 (6 bases). Germline CDR1 reads SGHRS; CDR2 reads YFSETQ. V shed 0 bases and J shed 2 bases, with 14 bases lying between them. The CDR3 covers 16 residues. The CDR3 here is CASSLVRGRDNYGYTF. DNA of the CDR3: TGCGCCAGCAGCTTGGTTCGGGGGCGAGACAACTATGGCTACACCTTC. The variable domain in full, completed from reference TRBV5-1 and TRBJ1-2, reads KAGVTQTPRYLIKTRGQQVTLSCSPISGHRSVSWYQQTPGQGLQFLFEYFSETQRNKGNFPGRFSGRQFSNSRSEMNVSTLELGDSALYLCASSLVRGRDNYGYTFGSGTRLTVV.